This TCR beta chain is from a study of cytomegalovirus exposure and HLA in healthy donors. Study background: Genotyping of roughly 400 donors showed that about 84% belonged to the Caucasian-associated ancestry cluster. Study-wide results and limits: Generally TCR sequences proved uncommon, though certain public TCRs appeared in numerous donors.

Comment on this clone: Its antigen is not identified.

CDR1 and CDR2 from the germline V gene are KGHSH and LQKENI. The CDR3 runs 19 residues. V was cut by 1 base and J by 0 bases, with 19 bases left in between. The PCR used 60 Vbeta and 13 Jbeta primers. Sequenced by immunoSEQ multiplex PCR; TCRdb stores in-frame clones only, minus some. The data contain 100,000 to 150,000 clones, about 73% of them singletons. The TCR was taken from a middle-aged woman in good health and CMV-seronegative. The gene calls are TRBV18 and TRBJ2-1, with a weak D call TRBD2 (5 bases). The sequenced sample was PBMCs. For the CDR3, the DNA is TGTGCCAGCTCACCACGGAGAAATAAAGCGGAGAGCTCCTACAATGAGCAGTTCTTC. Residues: CASSPRRNKAESSYNEQFF.